The source of this TCR beta chain is a study of Ad26.COV2.S vaccination and SARS-CoV-2 variants. Study outcomes and limitations: Once vaccination had occurred, spike-specific CD8+ and CD4+ T cell responses reportedly showed substantial breadth. Participants in the vaccine arm had higher spike-specific TCR breadth; placebo recipients had lower.

Concerning this clone itself: Its specificity is unknown.

This sample's treatment: some 20 received Ad26.COV2.S at low or high dose, single or two shots; 5 received placebo; per-sample allocation not given. Collection of samples fell on day 63 after the first vaccine or placebo injection. The germline V and J ends were trimmed by 5 bases and 6 bases, with 14 bases remaining between them. The CDR3 runs to 13 residues. The germline V gene has CDR1 SEHNR and CDR2 FQNEAQ (reference sequence). The assay was immunoSEQ multiplex PCR, and TCRdb's table has in-frame clones only and misses some. The table includes around 380,000 clones, 75% to 90% detected once. Sequenced here: peripheral blood, sampled in a trial of Ad26.COV2.S vaccine versus placebo. The chain joins TRBV7-9 to TRBJ2-7; maybe TRBD2 (5 bases). This TCR was recovered from a person aged 18-65 years who received the Ad26.COV2.S COVID-19 vaccine or a placebo. For the CDR3, the DNA is TGTGCCAGCAGCCCCGGGGAGCTTCGCGAGCAGTACTTC. It yields the protein CASSPGELREQYF.